Detailed here is one T cell receptor (beta chain). As yet, its antigen is unknown. Trimming cost V 0 bases and J 0 bases, with 5 bases left between them. This CDR3 spans 15 amino acids. Germline V gene data show CDR1 as LGHNA and CDR2 as YSLEER. This entry comes from a study of PD-1 blockade in classical Hodgkin lymphoma. Study-level findings and limits: Repertoire difference causes, possibly disease activity or prior therapy, remain undefined.

Measured with immunoSEQ multiplex PCR; TCRdb has only the in-frame clones, and not every one. The sample comprises about 23,000 clones, 84% of which are singletons, and more than 1.5% rests with the top ten. Every patient experienced relapse after autologous stem cell transplantation, and brentuximab vedotin exposure varied. Isolation of CD4+ T cells from thawed PBMCs was performed by magnetic negative selection. Specimen: CD4+ T cells from blood, collected at baseline. The TCR sequence derives from a human donor with classical Hodgkin lymphoma. The gene calls are TRBV4-3 and TRBJ2-2; D remains ambiguous. CDR3 residues: CASSQDLPNTGELFF. The CDR3, as DNA: TGCGCCAGCAGCCAAGATTTGCCGAACACCGGGGAGCTGTTTTTT.